One sample yielded the 11 T cell receptor beta chains listed below, sequenced in a study of tumor-infiltrating lymphocytes in primary liver carcinoma. Germline DNA was extracted alongside blood RNA, which was obtained from unsorted whole blood. Total RNA amounting to 500 ng was the source from which TCR beta cDNA was made with a constant-region primer. Modified slightly, ARM-PCR produced TCR beta libraries over three nested multiplex PCR rounds. The opening two PCR rounds, roughly 11 cycles each, paired TRBV1-TRBV30 forward primers with a C-beta reverse primer. From the multiplex PCR reads, TCRdb called clonotypes with MiXCR, one entry per CDR3 protein. This table holds fewer than 350,000 distinct CDR3 sequences, less than 75% found once. Sequenced input: peripheral blood. The receptors shown here come from a man aged 40-49 years with primary liver carcinoma and hepatitis B virus infection.

For this clonotype: This CDR3 fails to terminate in the conserved phenylalanine or tryptophan, so it likely reflects a read error. The chain uses TRBV11-2 and TRBJ2-5; no clear D. The CDR3 length is 13 residues. Germline assignment: CDR1 SGHAT and CDR2 FQNNGV. Trimming stripped 10 bases from V and 5 bases from J, with 17 bases between. Here the CDR3 reads CANTLPGAETQYL. The CDR3 DNA is TGTGCCAACACCCTCCCCGGAGCCGAGACCCAGTACCTC.

A remark on this clonotype: A much larger clone lies a single base off, so this may be a read error. V and J are TRBV7-8 and TRBJ2-5, with TRBD2 identical over 9 bases. Germline trimming cut 1 base from V and 5 bases from J; bases unmatched to any gene: 5. In germline, CDR1 is SGHVS, CDR2 FQNEAQ. The CDR3 has 15 residues. The CDR3 is CASSLDSGSSETQYF. In DNA, the CDR3 is TGTGCCAGCAGCTTAGATAGCGGGAGTAGCGAGACCCAGTACTTC.

Turning to this clonotype: This may come from a read error, since a much larger clone is one base off. The chain uses TRBV29-1 and TRBJ2-3; possible D gene TRBD2, 6 bases. CDR1 is SQVTM, CDR2 ANQGSEA, per germline. This CDR3 is 16 amino acids long. CDR3 bases: TGCAGCATTGAAGCGGAGGGAGGAACTTTTACGGATACGCAGTATTTT. Its translation is CSIEAEGGTFTDTQYF.

CDR3 nucleotide sequence: TGTGCTAGTGGTTTAGCGGGGAGCCCAGATACGCAGTATTTT. This encodes CASGLAGSPDTQYF. V gene TRBV12-5 combines with J gene TRBJ2-3; 7 bases line up with TRBD2. The V segment lost 3 bases and the J segment 4 bases; nucleotides outside the gene matches: 4. The CDR3 sequence is 14 residues long. Per germline, CDR1 LGHNT and CDR2 FRNRAP.

CDR3 coding DNA: TGTGCCAGCAGCCCCGCCGGGGCCCAGAACTATGGCTACACCTTC. Protein product: CASSPAGAQNYGYTF. This chain connects TRBV7-9 to TRBJ1-2, with D possibly TRBD1 on 5 matching bases. CDR1 SEHNR and CDR2 FQNEAQ come from the germline V gene (reference sequence). The CDR3 length is 15 residues. V lost 5 bases, J lost 2 bases, and 15 bases lay in between.

The chain employs TRBV30 and TRBJ1-1; D unclear. V shed 8 bases and J shed 5 bases, with 9 bases lying between them. This CDR3 region has 10 residues. Germline-derived CDR1 and CDR2 are GTSNPN and SVGIG (reference sequence). CDR3 in DNA: TGTGCCACTGCAAATACTGAAGCTTTCTTT. Residues: CATANTEAFF.

The chain combines TRBV28 with TRBJ1-2; 7 nucleotides align to TRBD1. Germline CDR1 reads MDHEN; CDR2 reads SYDVKM. The CDR3 loop spans 13 amino acids. J lost 5 bases, V lost 6 bases, and 6 bases had no gene match. Here the CDR3 reads CASSRDSRYGYTF. In DNA form, the CDR3 reads TGTGCCAGCAGCAGGGACAGCAGATATGGCTACACCTTC.

Comment on this clonotype: The germline gene is not matched at one end of the junction; a read error may be the cause. The gene calls are TRBV6-2 or TRBV6-3 and TRBJ1-5; 7 bases match TRBD1. The CDR3 consists of 13 residues. The germline V gene encodes CDR1 MNHEY and CDR2 SVGEGT. CDR3 nucleotide sequence: TGTGCCAGCCGCCGGGACAGCAATCGGCCCCAGCATTTT. It yields the protein CASRRDSNRPQHF.

The chain couples TRBV30 to TRBJ2-3; D might be TRBD2 (5 bases). The CDR3 consists of 15 residues. Trimming took off 6 bases at V and 0 bases at J, with 16 bases between the two ends. The germline gives CDR1 GTSNPN, CDR2 SVGIG (reference sequence). The CDR3 here is CACSPGVTSTDTQYF. The CDR3 nucleotides read TGTGCCTGCTCCCCCGGGGTAACTAGCACAGATACGCAGTATTTT.

Concerning this clonotype: The junction does not match germline at one end; this may be a read error. CDR3 sequence (DNA): TGTGCCAGCAGCTTAGCCGGTAGTTCCTGCAATGAGCAGTTCTTC. Its protein product is CASSLAGSSCNEQFF. The chain uses TRBV11-2 and TRBJ2-1; D unresolved. This CDR3 is 15 amino acids long. Per the germline V gene, CDR1 is SGHAT and CDR2 is FQNNGV.

A remark on this clonotype: The germline gene is not matched at one end of the junction; a read error may be the cause. This rearrangement joins TRBV6-1 to TRBJ2-1; 9 nucleotides line up with TRBD1. Germline V CDR1 and CDR2: MNHNS, SASEGT. CDR3 length equals 15 residues. DNA for the CDR3: TGTGCCAGCAGCGAGACAGGGGGTATGTACAATGAGCATTTCTTC. Protein: CASSETGGMYNEHFF.